The 27 T cell receptor beta chains below come from one sample, sequenced in a study of radiotherapy plus CTLA-4 blockade in lung cancer. Clones were sequenced by immunoSEQ multiplex PCR, and TCRdb holds only the in-frame ones, with some missing. The sample records 48,000 or so clones, 70% to 90% being singletons. The material was peripheral blood, obtained from a patient treated with radiotherapy plus ipilimumab. Receptors were obtained from a human donor with non-small cell lung cancer whose response to radiotherapy plus ipilimumab could not be evaluated.

The V gene is TRBV7-2, the J gene TRBJ1-3; 7 bases are shared with TRBD1. V was clipped by 1 base and J by 2 bases; unmatched bases: 5. The CDR3 length is 16 residues. From germline, CDR1 is SGHTA and CDR2 FQGNSA. The CDR3: CASSLVVTGPGNTIYF. CDR3 nucleotide sequence: TGTGCCAGCAGCTTAGTTGTGACAGGGCCTGGAAACACCATATATTTT.

The chain employs TRBV29-1 and TRBJ2-7; TRBD2 matches at 9 bases. V shed 6 bases and J 2 bases; nucleotides not matched to a gene: 8. The CDR3 runs to 14 residues. CDR1 is SQVTM, CDR2 ANQGSEA, per germline. The CDR3 here is CSVVGGRGTYEQYF. In DNA form, the CDR3 reads TGCAGCGTGGTGGGCGGGAGGGGGACCTACGAGCAGTACTTC.

The chain recombines TRBV15 with TRBJ2-1; tentative D call: TRBD2 (6 bases). Per germline, CDR1 LNHNV and CDR2 YYDKDF (reference sequence). V was pared by 3 bases and J by 6 bases, with 12 bases between. The length of the CDR3 is 14 residues. The CDR3: CATSSGTPLNEQFF. CDR3 in DNA: TGTGCCACCAGCAGCGGGACTCCCCTCAATGAGCAGTTCTTC.

The CDR3 region is CASSQGDRDLEKLFF. CDR3 nucleotide sequence: TGCGCCAGCAGCCAAGGGGACAGGGATTTGGAAAAACTGTTTTTT. The chain has TRBV4-3 and TRBJ1-4, with 9 bases fitting TRBD1. The CDR3 is made up of 15 amino acids. The germline V gene has CDR1 LGHNA and CDR2 YSLEER. J was trimmed by 8 bases and V by 1 base; bases with no gene match: 5.

The chain uses TRBV5-1 and TRBJ2-1, with 10 bases fitting TRBD2. Trimming cost V 7 bases and J 6 bases; bases outside gene matches: 10. The CDR3 runs 15 residues. The germline V gene encodes CDR1 SGHRS and CDR2 YFSETQ. The CDR3, as DNA: TGCGCCAGCTACCGGGGGACTAGCGATTCCAATGAGCAGTTCTTC. Translated: CASYRGTSDSNEQFF.

In DNA form, the CDR3 reads TGTGCCAGCAGCCGGACAGGGGACGGGAGCACTGAAGCTTTCTTT. It encodes CASSRTGDGSTEAFF. This rearrangement joins TRBV5-4 to TRBJ1-1; 9 bases agree with TRBD1. V shed 4 bases and J 4 bases; nucleotides not matched to a gene: 8. CDR3 length: 15 residues. The germline V gene has CDR1 SGHNT and CDR2 YYREEE (reference sequence).

The sample holds a few counts of this clone. The V call is TRBV7-6, the J call TRBJ1-5; possibly TRBD1 for D (5 bases). This CDR3 contains 15 residues. With 1 base removed from V and 7 bases from J, the gap between germline ends came to 14 bases. From germline, CDR1 is SGHVS and CDR2 FNYEAQ. This CDR3 reads CASSLVPGIGQPQHF. For the CDR3, the DNA is TGTGCCAGCAGCTTAGTGCCAGGGATTGGGCAGCCCCAGCATTTT.

The rearrangement links TRBV6-1 to TRBJ2-1; 11 nucleotides agree with TRBD2. CDR3 length equals 12 residues. Germline V gives CDR1 MNHNS, CDR2 SASEGT. V lost 7 bases, J lost 10 bases, and 3 bases stayed unmatched. CDR3 sequence reads: CASTRTSGEQFF. The CDR3, as DNA: TGTGCCAGCACGAGGACTAGCGGGGAGCAGTTCTTC.

The chain employs TRBV19 and TRBJ1-1; the D gene is possibly TRBD1 (6 bases). The germline gives CDR1 LNHDA, CDR2 SQIVND (reference sequence). There are 12 residues in the CDR3. V was pared by 6 bases and J by 5 bases, with 10 bases between. The CDR3 DNA follows: TGTGCCAGTAGCCAGGGGTCGACTGAAGCTTTCTTT. It codes for CASSQGSTEAFF.

The chain joins TRBV28 to TRBJ2-7; no definite D call. The V and J ends lost 3 bases and 2 bases respectively, with 11 bases between them. CDR1 is MDHEN, CDR2 SYDVKM, per germline. This CDR3 is 14 amino acids long. The chain's CDR3 is CASSFRQAPYEQYF. CDR3 DNA sequence: TGTGCCAGCAGTTTCCGGCAGGCTCCCTACGAGCAGTACTTC.

This chain joins TRBV6-1 and TRBJ1-2; TRBD1 is a possible D gene (5 bases). Trimming removed 8 bases from V and 8 bases from J, with 6 bases in between. CDR3 size: 9 residues. Germline CDR1 reads MNHNS; CDR2 reads SASEGT. Written as DNA, the CDR3 is TGTGCCAGCGGGGGGGGCTACACCTTC. Translated, it gives CASGGGYTF.

V is TRBV7-9 and J is TRBJ2-7, with D perhaps TRBD2 (6 bases). This CDR3 comprises 15 residues. V dropped 0 bases and J dropped 7 bases, with 16 bases sitting between them. Germline assignment: CDR1 SEHNR and CDR2 FQNEAQ (reference sequence). CDR3 sequence (DNA): TGTGCCAGCAGCTTAGCGGGGGGAGCGGCTCGGGAGCAGTACTTC. Protein sequence: CASSLAGGAAREQYF.

The J gene is TRBJ2-7, the V gene TRBV6-1; the match to TRBD1 covers 9 bases. Germline CDR1 MNHNS, CDR2 SASEGT. The CDR3 totals 15 residues. V shed 3 bases and J 0 bases; nucleotides not matched to a gene: 3. This chain's CDR3 is CASSDLDRGSYEQYF. The DNA of the CDR3 is TGTGCCAGCAGTGATCTGGACAGGGGCTCCTACGAGCAGTACTTC.

The chain has TRBV6-5 and TRBJ2-1, with 7 bases lining up with TRBD2. The CDR3 spans 16 residues. The germline gives CDR1 MNHEY, CDR2 SVGAGI. V trimming: 0 bases; J trimming: 0 bases; junction bases outside the gene matches: 2. The CDR3 sequence is CASSYSSGNSYNEQFF. DNA of the CDR3: TGTGCCAGCAGTTACTCAAGCGGGAACTCCTACAATGAGCAGTTCTTC.

The chain is built from TRBV2 and TRBJ2-7, with TRBD2 as a possible D gene (5 bases). V dropped 6 bases and J dropped 2 bases, with 11 bases sitting between them. The CDR3 length is 13 residues. From germline, CDR1 is SNHLY and CDR2 FYNNEI. CDR3 loop: CASSGNGPYEQYF. As DNA, the CDR3 is TGTGCCAGCAGCGGGAACGGTCCCTACGAGCAGTACTTC.

This chain links TRBV7-3 with TRBJ1-1, with a possible D match to TRBD1 (6 bases). Trimming removed 2 bases at V and 1 base at J, with 8 bases between. Germline lookup yields CDR1 SGHTA and CDR2 FQGTGA. The CDR3 consists of 14 residues. CDR3 loop: CASSLQGTNTEAFF. The CDR3 nucleotides read TGTGCCAGCAGCTTACAGGGGACGAACACTGAAGCTTTCTTT. Full variable domain (rest looked up from reference TRBV7-3 and TRBJ1-1): GAGVSQTPSNKVTEKGKYVELRCDPISGHTALYWYRQSLGQGPEFLIYFQGTGAADDSGLPNDRFFAVRPEGSVSTLKIQRTERGDSAVYLCASSLQGTNTEAFFGQGTRLTVV.

In nucleotides, the CDR3 is TGTGCCTGGAGTGCGTTCGGAGGGGATTTTACTAGCACAGATACGCAGTATTTT. Its translation is CAWSAFGGDFTSTDTQYF. The rearrangement links TRBV30 to TRBJ2-3; a possible D gene is TRBD2 (6 bases). There are 18 residues in the CDR3. Germline CDR1 is GTSNPN and CDR2 is SVGIG (reference sequence). V shed 1 base and J shed 0 bases, with 20 bases lying between them. Drawing the rest from reference TRBV30 and TRBJ2-3, the complete variable domain is SQTIHQWPATLVQPVGSPLSLECTVEGTSNPNLYWYRQAAGRGLQLLFYSVGIGQISSEVPQNLSASRPQDRQFILSSKKLLLSDSGFYLCAWSAFGGDFTSTDTQYFGPGTRLTVL.

The CDR3 protein is CASSFSSGANVLTF. CDR3 in DNA: TGTGCCAGCAGCTTTAGCTCTGGGGCCAACGTCCTGACTTTC. V is TRBV7-3 and J is TRBJ2-6; D uncertain. V lost 3 bases, J lost 0 bases, and 3 bases lay in between. From germline, CDR1 is SGHTA and CDR2 FQGTGA. The CDR3 covers 14 residues.

V is TRBV4-1 and J is TRBJ2-3; D might be TRBD1 (6 bases). This CDR3 contains 16 residues. Trimming stripped 0 bases from V and 4 bases from J, with 14 bases between. CDR1 MGHRA and CDR2 YSYEKL come from the germline V gene. CDR3 nucleotide sequence: TGCGCCAGCAGCCAAGACAGGGGTCGGGATTCAGATACGCAGTATTTT. Protein product: CASSQDRGRDSDTQYF.

This chain connects TRBV27 to TRBJ2-7, with 7 bases that match TRBD1. The ends lost 1 base at V and 4 bases at J; junction bases unmatched: 4. Germline-derived CDR1 and CDR2 are MNHEY and SMNVEV (reference sequence). This CDR3 has 14 residues. CDR3 DNA: TGTGCCAGCAGTTTATTGGGCAGGGGGTACGAGCAGTACTTC. It translates to CASSLLGRGYEQYF.

The genes are TRBV18 and TRBJ1-5; tentatively, D is TRBD1 (6 bases). Germline V gene sequence: CDR1 KGHSH, CDR2 LQKENI. The V gene lost 6 bases and the J gene lost 2 bases, with 14 bases spanning the gap. The length of the CDR3 is 15 residues. The CDR3 nucleotides are TGTGCCAGCTCCCTTTACAGGGTAGGCAATCAGCCCCAGCATTTT. The encoded protein is CASSLYRVGNQPQHF.

This chain links TRBV18 with TRBJ2-1; the D gene is possibly TRBD1 (6 bases). V lost 4 bases and J lost 8, with 15 bases in between. The CDR3 sequence is 14 residues long. Germline V CDR1 and CDR2: KGHSH, LQKENI. CDR3 in amino acids: CASSLITGLDEQFF. CDR3 DNA sequence: TGTGCCAGCTCACTCATAACAGGGCTGGATGAGCAGTTCTTC.

The chain has TRBV7-9 and TRBJ1-1, with 9 nucleotides matching TRBD1. The V segment lost 5 bases and the J segment 4 bases; nucleotides outside the gene matches: 11. Germline lookup yields CDR1 SEHNR and CDR2 FQNEAQ (reference sequence). This CDR3 is built from 16 residues. The CDR3 DNA reads as TGTGCCAGCAGCCGTCCCGGGACAGGGTTGCGCACTGAAGCTTTCTTT. The encoded protein is CASSRPGTGLRTEAFF.

This chain uses TRBV19 with TRBJ2-2; a weak D match, TRBD2 (5 bases). The germline V and J ends were trimmed by 7 bases and 2 bases, with 11 bases remaining between them. This CDR3 is 14 amino acids long. The germline gives CDR1 LNHDA, CDR2 SQIVND (reference sequence). CDR3 coding DNA: TGTGCCAGTAAGGTGGGAGTTAACACCGGGGAGCTGTTTTTT. Translated, it gives CASKVGVNTGELFF. The complete variable domain, with remaining parts taken from reference TRBV19 and TRBJ2-2, reads DGGITQSPKYLFRKEGQNVTLSCEQNLNHDAMYWYRQDPGQGLRLIYYSQIVNDFQKGDIAEGYSVSREKKESFPLTVTSAQKNPTAFYLCASKVGVNTGELFFGEGSRLTVL.

The genes are TRBV4-1 and TRBJ2-1; D possibly corresponds to TRBD2 (6 bases). The length of the CDR3 is 16 residues. V lost 1 base, J lost 0 bases, and 10 bases lay in between. CDR1 and CDR2 (germline): MGHRA, YSYEKL. The CDR3 DNA reads as TGCGCCAGCAGCCAAGTTGCGGGGCTCTCCTACAATGAGCAGTTCTTC. It encodes CASSQVAGLSYNEQFF.

The V call is TRBV27, the J call TRBJ1-5; 12 bases agree with TRBD1. The CDR3 runs 15 residues. V shed 6 bases, J shed 3 bases, and the junction held 3 bases outside the gene matches. In germline, CDR1 is MNHEY, CDR2 SMNVEV (reference sequence). Here the CDR3 DNA reads TGTGCCAGCAGACGGGACAGGGGGCCCAATCAGCCCCAGCATTTT. Amino acid sequence: CASRRDRGPNQPQHF.

J is TRBJ2-7 and V is TRBV30, with no clear D. This CDR3 is built from 15 residues. CDR1 and CDR2 from the germline V gene are GTSNPN and SVGIG (reference sequence). Trimming removed 0 bases from V and 0 bases from J, with 12 bases in between. CDR3 loop: CAWSVPNQNSYEQYF. The CDR3 coding sequence is TGTGCCTGGAGTGTACCCAACCAGAACTCCTACGAGCAGTACTTC.